This T cell receptor (beta chain) came from a study of blood T cell repertoires in COVID-19. On the study more broadly: Samples came from the United States, Italy and Spain, spanning acute and convalescent COVID-19. The analysed material was cDNA or gDNA that came from T cells, B-cell-depleted T cells, or PBMCs.

The data were produced by immunoSEQ multiplex PCR, yet TCRdb's version contains in-frame clones alone and is incomplete. Among approximately 170,000 clones listed, 74% were seen once. Losses at the gene ends were 5 bases for V and 4 bases for J; bases not matched to a gene: 2. The CDR3 consists of 13 residues. Concerning this clone itself: Other DNA sequences from this sample encode an identical CDR3 as well.

This chain links TRBV12-3 or TRBV12-4 with TRBJ2-7; 10 nucleotides line up with TRBD1. This TCR came from a woman aged 80 or older with acute or convalescent COVID-19. Sequencing was carried out using peripheral blood. This CDR3 reads CASSLGQGYEQYF. CDR3 DNA sequence: TGTGCCAGCAGTCTGGGACAGGGGTACGAGCAGTACTTC.